This T cell receptor beta chain was recovered during a study of Graves' ophthalmopathy and Graves' hyperthyroidism. The overall study: Investigators collected peripheral blood at initial diagnosis, before any treatment was given.

Germline V lookup: CDR1 MGHDK, CDR2 SYGVNS. The V gene lost 3 bases and the J gene lost 5 bases, with 13 bases spanning the gap. The CDR3 sequence is 14 residues long. Study-level findings and limits: Using 13 signatures, a model distinguished ophthalmopathy from stable hyperthyroidism, reaching 85% to 90% sensitivity and 81.08% specificity. Detected in blood as well were most expanded thyroid clonotypes with frequency above 0.001.

This clonotype appeared a few times. Its antigen is unknown. Using RNA transcripts, the TCR beta CDR3 regions were amplified. Second-round multiplex PCR followed a first-round RT-PCR using HTBI primers. TCRdb passed the multiplex PCR reads through MiXCR, listing each CDR3 protein once. Of around 670,000 distinct CDR3 sequences in the sample, about 44% are singletons; the top ten hold about 40%. The PBMC fraction was derived from 9 to 10 ml of fresh peripheral blood. The chain employs TRBV25-1 and TRBJ1-2; D gene ambiguous. This sequence was found in an adult man with Graves' ophthalmopathy. Sequencing was performed on peripheral blood. CDR3 sequence: CASSDSAGEYGYTF. CDR3 DNA sequence: TGTGCCAGCAGTGATAGTGCCGGGGAGTATGGCTACACCTTC.